The 8 T cell receptor beta chains below come from one sample, sequenced in a study of CD8+ T cells in alopecia areata. cDNA reverse transcribed from extracted RNA served as the sequencing template. Clones were read by immunoSEQ multiplex PCR, and TCRdb kept only the in-frame ones, dropping some. Seen here are 150,000 or so clones, 45% to 50% observed once, and the top ten hold roughly a sixth. The material was CD8+ T cells sorted from blood, obtained at week 0. Every receptor here comes from a human donor with alopecia areata.

This clone was recorded a few times. The V gene is TRBV6-1, the J gene TRBJ2-2, with D tentatively TRBD2 (5 bases). The germline gives CDR1 MNHNS, CDR2 SASEGT. Trimming took off 4 bases at V and 2 bases at J, with 5 bases between the two ends. The CDR3 totals 13 residues. This CDR3 reads CASSGTNTGELFF. CDR3 nucleotide sequence: TGTGCCAGCAGTGGGACTAACACCGGGGAGCTGTTTTTT.

CDR3 amino acids: CAWRWGYEQYF. The CDR3 nucleotides are TGTGCCTGGAGATGGGGCTACGAGCAGTACTTC. The chain uses TRBV30 and TRBJ2-7; D is unresolved. The CDR3 is 11 amino acids. Per germline, CDR1 GTSNPN and CDR2 SVGIG (reference sequence). Trimming cost V 3 bases and J 3 bases, with 6 bases left between them.

V and J are TRBV5-4 and TRBJ2-1; 11 nucleotides match TRBD2. The J segment lost 9 bases and the V segment lost 3 bases, leaving 8 bases of the junction unmatched. Per germline, CDR1 SGHNT and CDR2 YYREEE (reference sequence). The CDR3 has 15 amino acids. The CDR3 DNA follows: TGTGCCAGCAGCTCGACTAGCGGGGTGCCCGGTGAGCAGTTCTTC. Its protein product is CASSSTSGVPGEQFF.

This clone was counted a few times. V usage is TRBV7-3 and J usage is TRBJ2-4, with D unclear. The CDR3 loop spans 16 amino acids. Germline V gene data show CDR1 as SGHTA and CDR2 as FQGTGA. Trimming stripped 2 bases from V and 0 bases from J, with 11 bases between. The CDR3 DNA sequence: TGTGCCAGCAGCTTAGCGTCGATAATAGCCAAAAACATTCAGTACTTC. Amino acid sequence: CASSLASIIAKNIQYF.

Here the CDR3 DNA reads TGTGCCATCAGTGAGTCGAAGGGAGTGGACAGGCATGGCTACACCTTC. This codes for CAISESKGVDRHGYTF. V and J are TRBV10-3 and TRBJ1-2; TRBD1 matches 7 bases. V lost 0 bases to trimming and J lost 6 bases; unmatched junction nucleotides: 10. The CDR3 runs to 16 residues. Looked up from germline, CDR1 is ENHRY and CDR2 is SYGVKD.

This clone came up a few times. The genes are TRBV4-2 and TRBJ2-2; D not resolved. The length of the CDR3 is 12 residues. Per the germline V gene, CDR1 is LGHNA and CDR2 is YNFKEQ. V lost 8 bases, J lost 4 bases, and 8 bases lay in between. CDR3 sequence reads: CASRDITGELFF. In DNA form, the CDR3 reads TGTGCCAGCCGCGACATCACCGGGGAGCTGTTTTTT.

The V and J genes are TRBV7-8 and TRBJ1-1, with D possibly being TRBD1 (5 bases). The CDR3 has 13 residues. Looked up from germline, CDR1 is SGHVS and CDR2 is FQNEAQ. With 1 base removed from V and 4 bases from J, the gap between germline ends came to 7 bases. The CDR3 DNA follows: TGTGCCAGCAGCTTAGGACAGTTCACTGAAGCTTTCTTT. Protein: CASSLGQFTEAFF.

This clone was detected a few times. The chain uses TRBV11-2 and TRBJ2-3; the D is unclear. Germline V CDR1 and CDR2: SGHAT, FQNNGV. V gave up 4 bases and J gave up 6 bases, with 14 bases separating them. The CDR3 consists of 14 residues. For the CDR3, the DNA is TGTGCCAGCAGCTCCTATGGGCTAGTGGATACGCAGTATTTT. Its protein product is CASSSYGLVDTQYF.